A single sample is the source of the 2 T cell receptor beta chains below, sequenced in a study of T-cell reconstitution after alpha-beta-depleted transplantation in children. The TCRbeta library was prepared with unique molecular identifiers. TCRdb ran MiXCR on the PCR reads and lists one entry per CDR3 protein. Found here are hundreds of thousands of distinct CDR3 sequences, around 17% of them singletons; the top ten hold 5%. The sequences come from PBMCs, mostly from graft donor cells, collected 360 days after TCRalphabeta/CD19-depleted stem cell transplant. The receptors come from a male patient aged 10-17 years who had a stem cell transplant for acute lymphoblastic leukemia, so the T cells may come from the graft donor.

This clonotype has a handful of counts. The V and J genes are TRBV4-1 and TRBJ2-7; D not resolved. V lost 0 bases and J 3 bases, leaving 15 bases between the germline ends. Germline lookup yields CDR1 MGHRA and CDR2 YSYEKL. The length of the CDR3 is 16 residues. The CDR3 DNA is TGCGCCAGCAGCCAAGACCGACTCCGTGGGAACTACGAGCAGTACTTC. It codes for CASSQDRLRGNYEQYF.

This clonotype was seen more than once but under ten times. The chain links TRBV7-2 to TRBJ2-1; D is possibly TRBD2 (6 bases). Germline assignment: CDR1 SGHTA and CDR2 FQGNSA. The CDR3 runs 15 residues. Trimming shortened V by 5 bases and J by 8 bases, and 19 bases separated the two germline ends. The CDR3 region is CASSVAGSRGYEQFF. The CDR3 DNA sequence: TGTGCCAGCAGCGTCGCCGGGAGCCGGGGGTATGAGCAGTTCTTC.